These 9 T cell receptor beta chains were sequenced from one sample in a study of Ad26.COV2.S vaccination and SARS-CoV-2 variants. Assay: immunoSEQ multiplex PCR; the TCRdb copy retains only in-frame clones and omits some. This repertoire shows some 400,000 clones, 89% found once; its top ten account for 1.5% to 2%. Treatment defined: around 19 received Ad26.COV2.S at low or high dose, single or two shots; about 5 received placebo; per-sample allocation not given. After the first vaccine or placebo injection, samples were drawn on day 63. The source material was peripheral blood, sampled in a trial of Ad26.COV2.S vaccine versus placebo. These receptors all come from a person between 18 and 59 years old who received the Ad26.COV2.S COVID-19 vaccine or a placebo.

This clone was counted between two and nine times. The CDR3 loop reads CASQNRESPLLNSYEQYF. The CDR3 bases are TGTGCCAGCCAGAATCGGGAGTCACCTTTGTTGAACTCCTACGAGCAGTACTTC. The chain joins TRBV2 to TRBJ2-7; weak D call: TRBD2 (6 bases). With 8 bases removed from V and 0 bases from J, the gap between germline ends came to 26 bases. This CDR3 is 18 amino acids long. In germline, CDR1 is SNHLY, CDR2 FYNNEI.

The CDR3 is CASSLSGGHYGYTF. CDR3 sequence (DNA): TGTGCCAGCAGCTTGAGTGGGGGCCACTATGGCTACACCTTC. This chain joins TRBV5-4 and TRBJ1-2, with D possibly being TRBD1 (6 bases). Between the trimmed V and J ends, which lost 1 base and 3 bases, there was a span of 10 bases. The CDR3 covers 14 residues. Germline loops: CDR1 SGHNT, CDR2 YYREEE (reference sequence).

CDR3: CASSPLTGELFF. In DNA, the CDR3 is TGTGCCAGCAGCCCCCTCACCGGGGAGCTGTTTTTT. The chain links TRBV3-1 (or the pseudogene TRBV3-2) to TRBJ2-2; D gene unclear. Germline V gene sequence: CDR1 LGHDT, CDR2 YNNKEL (reference sequence). V lost 4 bases and J lost 4, with 4 bases in between. The CDR3 runs to 12 residues.

The chain combines TRBV7-9 with TRBJ1-6, with 9 bases identical to TRBD1. The germline V gene encodes CDR1 SEHNR and CDR2 FQNEAQ (reference sequence). V trimming: 4 bases; J trimming: 7 bases; junction bases outside the gene matches: 5. The CDR3 covers 15 residues. DNA for the CDR3: TGTGCCAGCAGCTCAACAGGGGGCTTAAATTCACCCCTCCACTTT. It codes for CASSSTGGLNSPLHF.

The chain uses TRBV6-2 or TRBV6-3 and TRBJ1-5; D is possibly TRBD1 (6 bases). The germline gives CDR1 MNHEY, CDR2 SVGEGT. CDR3 length equals 18 residues. V was pared by 4 bases and J by 6 bases, with 25 bases between. DNA for the CDR3: TGTGCCAGCAGTTGGTACAGGGAGTCCCCAACCGGGGGTCAGCCCCAGCATTTT. It encodes CASSWYRESPTGGQPQHF.

The rearrangement links TRBV28 to TRBJ1-4; TRBD1 is a possible D gene (5 bases). The germline gives CDR1 MDHEN, CDR2 SYDVKM. V gave up 4 bases and J gave up 8 bases, with 8 bases separating them. This CDR3 is 12 amino acids long. The CDR3 protein is CASSSGDEKLFF. In DNA, the CDR3 is TGTGCCAGCAGTTCGGGGGACGAAAAACTGTTTTTT.

The chain is built from TRBV20-1 and TRBJ2-1; D is possibly TRBD2 (5 bases). Germline V gene lookup returns CDR1 DFQATT and CDR2 SNEGSKA (reference sequence). The CDR3 loop spans 11 amino acids. Trimming took off 3 bases at V and 13 bases at J, with 13 bases between the two ends. CDR3 loop: CSAREDASQFF. Here the CDR3 DNA reads TGCAGTGCTAGGGAGGACGCAAGTCAGTTCTTC.

This chain joins TRBV4-3 and TRBJ2-1; D not resolved. The CDR3 covers 15 residues. V was shortened by 1 base and J by 8 bases, with 15 bases between the two germline ends. The germline V gene encodes CDR1 LGHNA and CDR2 YSLEER. The CDR3 protein is CASSQGGLPADEQFF. CDR3 nucleotides: TGCGCCAGCAGCCAAGGCGGCCTCCCCGCCGATGAGCAGTTCTTC.

This clone was seen only a few times. The gene calls are TRBV6-1 and TRBJ2-4, with D perhaps TRBD1 (6 bases). Looked up from germline, CDR1 is MNHNS and CDR2 is SASEGT. V was shortened by 0 bases and J by 14 bases, with 17 bases between the two germline ends. CDR3 length: 14 residues. CDR3 bases: TGTGCCAGCAGTGAAGCTGGGACACCAAGCATGAAGTACTTC. This sequence encodes CASSEAGTPSMKYF.